Described below is a single TCR beta chain sequence and its context. The method was immunoSEQ multiplex PCR; TCRdb's version includes in-frame clones alone and lacks a portion of them. The sample has over 30,000 clones; approximately 79% are singletons. This sample is drawn from a study of OX40 agonist ivuxolimab in advanced cancers. CDR3 length equals 13 residues. The germline CDR1 and CDR2 sequences are GTSNPN and SVGIG (reference sequence). Trimming took 0 bases from V and 5 from J, leaving 7 bases between them. The sequence came from an adult with an advanced solid tumor such as melanoma, head and neck, liver or kidney cancer. The chain combines TRBV30 with TRBJ2-2; no clear D gene. The sequences come from CD4+ or CD8+ T cells sorted from blood, collected in a trial of the OX40 agonist ivuxolimab. The CDR3 is CAWSVAATGELFF. The CDR3 bases are TGTGCCTGGAGTGTGGCGGCAACCGGGGAGCTGTTTTTT.